This section outlines one T cell receptor beta chain sequence together with its context. Its antigen is undetermined. These data belong to a study of T cell repertoires in cytomegalovirus infection. TCRdb reanalysed the reads using MiXCR and keeps one entry per CDR3 protein. The data show some 480,000 distinct CDR3 sequences, roughly a third seen once. This specimen was cultured PBMCs, taken from culture after CMV antigen stimulation. This receptor was identified in a human donor in good health (CMV status not recorded). Some clones in this sample may be carry-over from other donors' samples.

The CDR3: CASSGLGATEAFF. In DNA form, the CDR3 reads TGTGCCAGCAGTGGCCTTGGGGCCACTGAAGCTTTCTTT. This sequence joins TRBV25-1 and TRBJ1-1; the D gene is possibly TRBD1 (5 bases). V gave up 4 bases and J gave up 4 bases, with 10 bases separating them. This CDR3 is 13 amino acids long. The germline V gene has CDR1 MGHDK and CDR2 SYGVNS.